This TCR beta chain emerged from a study of shared clonotypes between healthy human individuals. In this sample, this clone turned up a few times. For unsorted PBMC, approximately 300 ng DNA per replicate equaled some 33,000 T cell genomes. The data were produced by immunoSEQ multiplex PCR, yet TCRdb's version contains in-frame clones alone and is incomplete. In the table there are some 92,000 clones, around 43% of which are singletons. This CDR3 has 14 residues. Germline V gives CDR1 GTSNPN, CDR2 SVGIG (reference sequence). V lost 1 base to trimming and J lost 6 bases; unmatched junction nucleotides: 6.

What was sequenced was PBMCs. This sequence was found in a woman aged 40-49 years in good health. Some clones in this sample may be carry-over from other donors' samples. The chain uses TRBV30 and TRBJ1-5; 7 bases are a match to TRBD1. The CDR3 DNA sequence: TGTGCCTGGAGTGAGGGGGCTCGTGTTCAGCCCCAGCATTTT. It encodes CAWSEGARVQPQHF.